The T cell receptor beta chain described here comes from a study of CD8+CD57+ T cells in acquired aplastic anemia. Study observations and caveats: Researchers reported that CD8+ Simpson's diversity was not significantly different in patients versus controls.

For CDR3 and TCR beta VDJ profiling, genomic DNA was the template used. TCRdb called the reads again in MiXCR, with one record for every CDR3 protein. Among 55,000 to 60,000 distinct CDR3 sequences listed, approximately 54% were seen once. Deletions cut 3 bases from V and 5 bases from J, with 14 bases between. CDR3 length: 15 residues. CDR1 SGHDN and CDR2 FVKESK come from the germline V gene. This clonotype came up many times. Its antigen remains unidentified. The authors sequenced patients whose flow cytometry had shown CD8+CD57+ cell expansion. The chain carries TRBV14 and TRBJ2-1, with D possibly matching TRBD2 (5 bases). The source of this sequence is a human donor with aplastic anemia. Sequenced: sorted CD4+, CD8+, or CD8+CD57+ T cells (not recorded which) from PBMCs. CDR3 in amino acids: CASSQARGFNNEQFF. CDR3 nucleotides: TGTGCCAGCAGCCAGGCGCGAGGGTTTAACAATGAGCAGTTCTTC.